A selection of T cell receptor beta chains follows, all from one sample in a study of glioma-infiltrating T cells after dendritic cell vaccination. TCRdb's copy holds only in-frame clones and misses some; the assay was immunoSEQ multiplex PCR. The sample lists around 58,000 clones; approximately 78% were seen once. The source material was blood, sampled before dendritic cell vaccination. These TCRs come from a human donor with glioblastoma. The CDR3 runs from the conserved cysteine through the conserved F or W. A D gene is named only where the DNA matches it firmly. The listing skips clone size in some rows; elsewhere it reads once, few, many or a size class.

D gene: TRBD1
clone size: -
J gene: TRBJ2-7
V gene: TRBV5-4
CDR3 protein: CAGTPGQGAGEQYF
CDR3 DNA: TGTGCCGGCACCCCGGGACAGGGGGCGGGCGAGCAGTACTTC

D gene: TRBD2
clone size: -
J gene: TRBJ2-4
V gene: TRBV7-9
CDR3 protein: CASSLGGENIQYF
CDR3 DNA: TGTGCCAGCAGCTTGGGGGGGGAAAACATTCAGTACTTC

D gene: -
clone size: -
J gene: TRBJ1-6
V gene: TRBV28
CDR3 protein: CASRSQGDNSPLHF
CDR3 DNA: TGTGCCAGCAGATCACAGGGCGATAATTCACCCCTCCACTTT

D gene: -
clone size: -
J gene: TRBJ1-1
V gene: TRBV6-6
CDR3 protein: CASSYLDREAFF
CDR3 DNA: TGTGCCAGCAGTTACTTAGACAGAGAAGCTTTCTTT

D gene: TRBD2
clone size: -
J gene: TRBJ2-5
V gene: TRBV7-9
CDR3 protein: CASSYLSLAGKETQYF
CDR3 DNA: TGTGCCAGCAGCTACCTATCACTAGCGGGGAAAGAGACCCAGTACTTC

D gene: -
clone size: -
J gene: TRBJ2-6
V gene: TRBV18
CDR3 protein: CASSPSRSSGANVLTF
CDR3 DNA: TGTGCCAGCTCACCATCCCGGAGCTCTGGGGCCAACGTCCTGACTTTC

D gene: -
clone size: -
J gene: TRBJ1-5
V gene: TRBV4-2
CDR3 protein: CASSHETGSRSNQPQHF
CDR3 DNA: TGTGCCAGCAGCCATGAAACAGGGAGCCGAAGCAATCAGCCCCAGCATTTT

D gene: -
clone size: -
J gene: TRBJ1-1
V gene: TRBV6-1
CDR3 protein: CASGRGAQTEAFF
CDR3 DNA: TGTGCCAGCGGGAGGGGGGCGCAAACTGAAGCTTTCTTT

D gene: TRBD1
clone size: once
J gene: TRBJ1-2
V gene: TRBV27
CDR3 protein: CASSDRGHGYTF
CDR3 DNA: TGTGCCAGCAGTGACAGGGGGCATGGCTACACCTTC

D gene: TRBD2
clone size: -
J gene: TRBJ2-1
V gene: TRBV27
CDR3 protein: CASSLGLAGNEQFF
CDR3 DNA: TGTGCCAGCAGTTTGGGACTAGCGGGGAATGAGCAGTTCTTC

D gene: -
clone size: -
J gene: TRBJ2-5
V gene: TRBV6-6
CDR3 protein: CASRPQGGETQYF
CDR3 DNA: TGTGCCAGCAGACCACAGGGTGGAGAGACCCAGTACTTC

D gene: -
clone size: few
J gene: TRBJ1-4
V gene: TRBV21-1
CDR3 protein: CASSKVRDRAGNEKLFF
CDR3 DNA: TGTGCCAGCAGCAAAGTTAGAGACAGGGCGGGGAATGAAAAACTGTTTTTT

D gene: TRBD1
clone size: once
J gene: TRBJ1-5
V gene: TRBV5-1
CDR3 protein: CASSKTGAFNQPQHF
CDR3 DNA: TGCGCCAGCAGCAAAACAGGGGCGTTCAATCAGCCCCAGCATTTT

D gene: -
clone size: -
J gene: TRBJ2-2
V gene: TRBV6-1
CDR3 protein: CASTTRGGTGELFF
CDR3 DNA: TGTGCCAGCACCACTCGCGGCGGCACCGGGGAGCTGTTTTTT

D gene: TRBD2
clone size: -
J gene: TRBJ2-7
V gene: TRBV7-2
CDR3 protein: CASVWTSADEQYF
CDR3 DNA: TGTGCCAGCGTTTGGACTAGCGCCGACGAGCAGTACTTC

D gene: TRBD2
clone size: -
J gene: TRBJ2-1
V gene: TRBV5-1
CDR3 protein: CASRYGGTTYNEQFF
CDR3 DNA: TGCGCCAGCAGGTACGGGGGGACCACCTACAATGAGCAGTTCTTC

D gene: -
clone size: once
J gene: TRBJ1-1
V gene: TRBV6-1
CDR3 protein: CASGSYRAQGTEAFF
CDR3 DNA: TGTGCCAGCGGCTCCTACAGGGCCCAGGGCACTGAAGCTTTCTTT

D gene: -
clone size: -
J gene: TRBJ1-2
V gene: TRBV11-2
CDR3 protein: CASSLSPQSGGYTF
CDR3 DNA: TGTGCCAGCAGCTTAAGCCCACAGTCTGGGGGCTACACCTTC